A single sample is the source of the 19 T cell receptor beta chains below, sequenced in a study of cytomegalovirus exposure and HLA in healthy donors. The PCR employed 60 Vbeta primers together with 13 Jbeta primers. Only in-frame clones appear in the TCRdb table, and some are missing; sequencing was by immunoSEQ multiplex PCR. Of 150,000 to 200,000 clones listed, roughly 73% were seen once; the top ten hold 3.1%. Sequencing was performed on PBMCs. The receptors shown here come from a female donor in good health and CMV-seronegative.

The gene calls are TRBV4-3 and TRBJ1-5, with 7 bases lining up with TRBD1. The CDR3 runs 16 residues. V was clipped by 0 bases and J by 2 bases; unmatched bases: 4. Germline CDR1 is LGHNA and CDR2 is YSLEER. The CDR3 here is CASSQDRGPGNQPQHF. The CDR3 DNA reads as TGCGCCAGCAGCCAAGATAGGGGGCCTGGCAATCAGCCCCAGCATTTT.

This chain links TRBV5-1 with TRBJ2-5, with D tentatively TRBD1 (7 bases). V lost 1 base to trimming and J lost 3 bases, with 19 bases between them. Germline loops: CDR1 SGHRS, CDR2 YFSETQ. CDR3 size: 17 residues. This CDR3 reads CASSLHTQGGGKETQYF. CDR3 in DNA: TGCGCCAGCAGCTTGCATACCCAGGGGGGTGGGAAAGAGACCCAGTACTTC. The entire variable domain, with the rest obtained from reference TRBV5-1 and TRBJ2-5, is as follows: KAGVTQTPRYLIKTRGQQVTLSCSPISGHRSVSWYQQTPGQGLQFLFEYFSETQRNKGNFPGRFSGRQFSNSRSEMNVSTLELGDSALYLCASSLHTQGGGKETQYFGPGTRLLVL.

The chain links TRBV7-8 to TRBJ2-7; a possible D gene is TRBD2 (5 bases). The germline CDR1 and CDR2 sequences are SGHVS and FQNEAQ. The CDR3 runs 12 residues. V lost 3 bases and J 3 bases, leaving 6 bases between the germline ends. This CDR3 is CASSFGVYEQYF. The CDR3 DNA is TGTGCCAGCAGCTTCGGGGTCTACGAGCAGTACTTC. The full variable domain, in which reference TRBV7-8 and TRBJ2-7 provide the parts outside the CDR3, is GAGVSQSPRYKVAKRGQDVALRCDPISGHVSLFWYQQALGQGPEFLTYFQNEAQLDKSGLPSDRFFAERPEGSVSTLKIQRTQQEDSAVYLCASSFGVYEQYFGPGTRLTVT.

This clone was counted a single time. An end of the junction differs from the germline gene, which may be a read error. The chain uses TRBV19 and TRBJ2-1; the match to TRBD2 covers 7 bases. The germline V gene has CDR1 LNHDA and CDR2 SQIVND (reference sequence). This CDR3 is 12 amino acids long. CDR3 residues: CTAGPSYNEQLF. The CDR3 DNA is TGTACAGCGGGGCCCTCCTACAATGAGCAGCTCTTC. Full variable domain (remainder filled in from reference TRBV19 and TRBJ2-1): DGGITQSPKYLFRKEGQNVTLSCEQNLNHDAMYWYRQDPGQGLRLIYYSQIVNDFQKGDIAEGYSVSREKKESFPLTVTSAQKNPTAFYLCTAGPSYNEQLFGPGTRLTVL.

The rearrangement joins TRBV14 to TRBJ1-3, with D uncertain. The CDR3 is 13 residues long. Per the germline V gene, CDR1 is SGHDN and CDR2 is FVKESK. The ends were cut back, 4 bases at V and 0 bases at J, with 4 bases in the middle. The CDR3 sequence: CASSPYSGNTIYF. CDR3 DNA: TGTGCCAGCAGCCCTTACTCTGGAAACACCATATATTTT.

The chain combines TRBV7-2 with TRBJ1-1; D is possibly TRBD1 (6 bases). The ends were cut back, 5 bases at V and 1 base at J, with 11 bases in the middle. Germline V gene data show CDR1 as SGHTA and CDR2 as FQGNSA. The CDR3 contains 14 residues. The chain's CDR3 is CASSAMTGNTEAFF. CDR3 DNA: TGTGCCAGCAGCGCAATGACAGGGAACACTGAAGCTTTCTTT.

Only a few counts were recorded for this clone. CDR3 bases: TGTGCCAGCAGCACCGGGACTAGCGGGGCCAAAAACATTCAGTACTTC. It codes for CASSTGTSGAKNIQYF. The rearrangement uses TRBV5-6 and TRBJ2-4; 12 positions agree with TRBD2. Germline V gene sequence: CDR1 SGHDT, CDR2 YYEEEE. The CDR3 runs to 16 residues. J gave up 1 base and V 4 bases, and 3 bases lay outside the gene matches.

This CDR3 is CASILAGAADTQYF. The CDR3 bases are TGTGCCAGCATTCTAGCGGGAGCCGCAGATACGCAGTATTTT. The chain joins TRBV2 to TRBJ2-3; 10 nucleotides align to TRBD2. The length of the CDR3 is 14 residues. The J segment lost 4 bases and the V segment lost 7 bases, leaving 5 bases of the junction unmatched. CDR1 and CDR2 (germline): SNHLY, FYNNEI.

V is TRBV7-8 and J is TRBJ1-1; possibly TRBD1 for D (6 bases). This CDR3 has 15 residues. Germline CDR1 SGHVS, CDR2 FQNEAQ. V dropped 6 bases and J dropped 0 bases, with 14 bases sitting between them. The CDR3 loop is CASSRSGAMNTEAFF. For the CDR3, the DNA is TGTGCCAGCAGTCGATCAGGGGCCATGAACACTGAAGCTTTCTTT.

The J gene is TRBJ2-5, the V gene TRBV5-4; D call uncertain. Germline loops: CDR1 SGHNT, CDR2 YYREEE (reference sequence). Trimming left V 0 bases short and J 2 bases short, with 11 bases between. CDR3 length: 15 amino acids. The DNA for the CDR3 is TGTGCCAGCAGCTTGGCTCTGAACTCGCAAGAGACCCAGTACTTC. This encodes CASSLALNSQETQYF.

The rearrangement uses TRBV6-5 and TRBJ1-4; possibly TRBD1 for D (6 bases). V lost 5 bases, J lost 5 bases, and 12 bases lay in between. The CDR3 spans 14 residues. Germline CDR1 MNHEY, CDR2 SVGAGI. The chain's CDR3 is CASSPDRRNEKLFF. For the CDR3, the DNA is TGTGCCAGCAGTCCGGACAGAAGGAATGAAAAACTGTTTTTT.

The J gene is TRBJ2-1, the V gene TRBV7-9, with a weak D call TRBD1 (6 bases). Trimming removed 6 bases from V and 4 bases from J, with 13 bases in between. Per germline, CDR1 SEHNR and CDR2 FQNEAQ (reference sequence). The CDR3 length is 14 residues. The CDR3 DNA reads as TGTGCCAGCAGTCTAGGGACACCTTACAATGAGCAGTTCTTC. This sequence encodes CASSLGTPYNEQFF.

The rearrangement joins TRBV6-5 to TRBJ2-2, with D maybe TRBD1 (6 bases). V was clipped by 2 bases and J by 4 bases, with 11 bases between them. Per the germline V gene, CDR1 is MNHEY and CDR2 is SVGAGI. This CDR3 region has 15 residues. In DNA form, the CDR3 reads TGTGCCAGCAGTTACCTCAAGACAGGCACCGGGGAGCTGTTTTTT. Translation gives CASSYLKTGTGELFF.

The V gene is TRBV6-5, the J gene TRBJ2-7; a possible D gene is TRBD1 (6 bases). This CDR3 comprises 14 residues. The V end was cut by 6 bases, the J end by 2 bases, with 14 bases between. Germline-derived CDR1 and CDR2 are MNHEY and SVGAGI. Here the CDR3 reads CASRNRVNAYEQYF. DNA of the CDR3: TGTGCCAGCAGGAACAGGGTTAACGCCTACGAGCAGTACTTC.

The CDR3: CASSQEGAGADTQYF. CDR3 bases: TGCGCCAGCAGCCAAGAGGGAGCGGGGGCGGATACGCAGTATTTT. V is TRBV4-1 and J is TRBJ2-3; 8 positions agree with TRBD2. This CDR3 comprises 15 residues. The J segment lost 6 bases and the V segment lost 0 bases, leaving 5 bases of the junction unmatched. Germline V gene data show CDR1 as MGHRA and CDR2 as YSYEKL.

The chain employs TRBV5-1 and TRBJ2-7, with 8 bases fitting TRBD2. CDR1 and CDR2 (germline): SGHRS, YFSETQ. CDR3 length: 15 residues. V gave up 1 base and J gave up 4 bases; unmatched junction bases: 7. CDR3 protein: CASSLLGGAIYEQYF. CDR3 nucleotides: TGCGCCAGCAGCTTGCTCGGGGGGGCCATATACGAGCAGTACTTC.

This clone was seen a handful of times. The CDR3 protein is CASSSYREFTQYF. CDR3 bases: TGTGCCAGCAGCTCGTACCGGGAGTTTACGCAGTATTTT. The chain uses TRBV7-2 and TRBJ2-3, with TRBD2 as a possible D gene (6 bases). This CDR3 comprises 13 residues. Trimming stripped 4 bases from V and 8 bases from J, with 13 bases between. Germline lookup yields CDR1 SGHTA and CDR2 FQGNSA. Using reference TRBV7-2 and TRBJ2-3 for the parts outside the CDR3, the full variable domain is GAGVSQSPSNKVTEKGKDVELRCDPISGHTALYWYRQSLGQGLEFLIYFQGNSAPDKSGLPSDRFSAERTGGSVSTLTIQRTQQEDSAVYLCASSSYREFTQYFGPGTRLTVL.

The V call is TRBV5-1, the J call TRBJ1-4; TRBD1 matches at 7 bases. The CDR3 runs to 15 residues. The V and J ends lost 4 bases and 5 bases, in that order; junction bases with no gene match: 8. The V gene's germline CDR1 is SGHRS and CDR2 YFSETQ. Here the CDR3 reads CASSQGEMGNEKLFF. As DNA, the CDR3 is TGCGCCAGCAGCCAGGGGGAGATGGGGAATGAAAAACTGTTTTTT.

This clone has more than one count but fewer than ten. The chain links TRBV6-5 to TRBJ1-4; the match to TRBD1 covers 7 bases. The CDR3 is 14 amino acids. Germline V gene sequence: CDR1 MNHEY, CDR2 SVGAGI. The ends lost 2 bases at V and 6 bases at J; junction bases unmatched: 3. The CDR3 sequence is CASSYRGPDEKLFF. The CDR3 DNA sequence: TGTGCCAGCAGTTACAGGGGGCCGGATGAAAAACTGTTTTTT.